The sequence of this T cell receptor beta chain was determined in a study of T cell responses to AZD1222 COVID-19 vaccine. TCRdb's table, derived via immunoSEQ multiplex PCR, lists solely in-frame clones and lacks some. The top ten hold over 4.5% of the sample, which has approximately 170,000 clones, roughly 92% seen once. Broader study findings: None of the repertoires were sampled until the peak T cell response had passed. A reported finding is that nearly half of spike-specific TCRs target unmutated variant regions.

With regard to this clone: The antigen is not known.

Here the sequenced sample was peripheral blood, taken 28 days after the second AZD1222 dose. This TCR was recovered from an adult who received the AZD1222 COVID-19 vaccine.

CDR3 DNA: TGTGCCAGCAGCCTTAAACAGGGGTACGGCTATGGCTACACCTTC. Translation: CASSLKQGYGYGYTF. This rearrangement joins TRBV5-4 to TRBJ1-2; 7 bases are shared with TRBD1. The CDR3 totals 15 residues. Per germline, CDR1 SGHNT and CDR2 YYREEE (reference sequence). The V and J ends lost 4 bases and 4 bases, in that order; junction bases with no gene match: 10.